This T cell receptor (beta chain) comes out of a study of T cells in Graves' hyperthyroidism and ophthalmopathy. This clonotype occurred many times. Orbital computed tomography and thyroid ultrasound, together with serum TRAb and thyroxine and clinical symptoms, were used for diagnoses. PBMCs were collected from an approximately 9.5 ml volume of fresh peripheral blood. Trimming removed 3 bases from V and 9 bases from J; junction bases left unmatched: 5. The germline gives CDR1 LNHDA, CDR2 SQIVND (reference sequence). CDR3 length equals 13 residues. The TCR beta CDR3 regions underwent amplification using RNA transcripts as the source. During a first-round RT-PCR of the TCR CDR3, the HTBI primer set was used. TCRdb recomputed calls from the multiplex PCR reads with MiXCR, one row per CDR3 protein. The profile shows roughly 180,000 distinct CDR3 sequences, about 18% of them singletons.

The receptor comes from a woman aged 50 to 65 with Graves' hyperthyroidism. This chain uses TRBV19 with TRBJ2-1, with 7 nucleotides matching TRBD1. Material: blood. CDR3 protein: CASSIQGVGEQFF. CDR3 bases: TGTGCCAGTAGTATTCAGGGGGTCGGTGAGCAGTTCTTC.